This TCR beta chain was retrieved from a study of shared T cell receptors in the human thymus. The V gene end was trimmed by 4 bases and the J gene end by 7 bases; junction bases not matched to a gene: 14. The CDR3 spans 16 residues. Germline values: CDR1 SNHLY, CDR2 FYNNEI. Repertoires were generated with immunoSEQ multiplex PCR, while TCRdb's copy carries only in-frame clones and drops some. The sample consists of more than 550,000 clones, approximately 83% of them appearing once. The same data also went into a second study, on human thymus T cells.

The rearrangement links TRBV2 to TRBJ1-2; 8 bases are shared with TRBD1. This receptor was taken from a girl under three years old with a congenital heart defect. Sequencing was done on a sample of thymocytes. The CDR3 loop reads CASSGRQGIMSCGYTF. In DNA, the CDR3 is TGTGCCAGCAGTGGGAGACAGGGGATAATGAGTTGTGGCTACACCTTC.